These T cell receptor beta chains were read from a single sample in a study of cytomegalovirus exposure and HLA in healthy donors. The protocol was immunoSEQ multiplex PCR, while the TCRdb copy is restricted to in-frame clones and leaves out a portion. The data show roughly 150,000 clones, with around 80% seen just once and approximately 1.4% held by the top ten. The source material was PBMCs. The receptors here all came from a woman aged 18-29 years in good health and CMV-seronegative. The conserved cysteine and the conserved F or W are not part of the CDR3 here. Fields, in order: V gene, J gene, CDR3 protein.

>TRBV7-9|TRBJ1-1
ASRPTGQGKGTEAF
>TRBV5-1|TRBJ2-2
ASSLHARTGELF
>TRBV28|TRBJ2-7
ASTKRGSRVFYEQY
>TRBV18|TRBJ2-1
ASSPPLNYNEQF
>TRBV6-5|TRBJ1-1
AIRPGRGSEAF
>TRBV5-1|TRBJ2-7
ASSFDRGSYEQY
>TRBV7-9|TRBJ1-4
ASSLAGHNNEKLF
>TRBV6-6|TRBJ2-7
ASSYAKPDNEQY
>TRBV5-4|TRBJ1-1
ASSRDDTEAF
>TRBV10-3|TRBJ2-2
AISESTRQVSTGELF
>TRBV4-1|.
ASSQGLAGPYEQY
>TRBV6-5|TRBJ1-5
ASSRQGAQPQH
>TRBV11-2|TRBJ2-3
ASSFWLGGEADTQY
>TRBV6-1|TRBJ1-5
ASRYKGQGNQPQH
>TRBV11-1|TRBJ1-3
ASSSEPSGNTIY
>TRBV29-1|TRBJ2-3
SVERERTRTDTQY
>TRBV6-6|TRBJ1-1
ASSYEKMNTEAF
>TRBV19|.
ASSRGTGDFYEQY
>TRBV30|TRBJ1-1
ACGQNTEAF
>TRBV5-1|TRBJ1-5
ASSPTGQGAGQPQH